This T cell receptor (beta chain) was found in a study of T cells in Graves' hyperthyroidism and ophthalmopathy. Regarding the study as a whole: Model output signaled ophthalmopathy a median about 6.3 months ahead of onset.

Amplification targeted TCR beta CDR3 regions from RNA transcripts. Primed by the HTBI set, a first-round RT-PCR was run on the TCR CDR3. TCRdb reprocessed the multiplex PCR reads via MiXCR and lists one record per CDR3 protein. The sample shows about 270,000 distinct CDR3 sequences, roughly 20% of them seen only once. With regard to this clonotype: Its antigen is still unknown.

The sequence was collected from a man aged 25 to 45 with Graves' ophthalmopathy. The specimen sequenced was blood.

The CDR3 nucleotides are TGTGCCAGCAGTGAAAGTCTGGGGGTCAACTATGGCTACACCTTC. It is translated as CASSESLGVNYGYTF. The J gene is TRBJ1-2, the V gene TRBV6-1, with D possibly matching TRBD1 (5 bases). Trimming stripped 2 bases from V and 2 bases from J, with 12 bases between. The CDR3 totals 15 residues. Germline lookup yields CDR1 MNHNS and CDR2 SASEGT.